This T cell receptor beta chain was profiled in a study of blood T cells in healthy people across ages. Overall study results and limits: Any changes in expanded clonotypes were possibly confounded, as donor CMV status remained unknown. More naive CD4+ cells and higher diversity marked long-lived donors relative to aged donors.

Trimming cost V 0 bases and J 4 bases, with 13 bases left between them. The germline gives CDR1 LGHNA, CDR2 YSLEER. CDR3 size: 16 residues. Combining a sample-barcoded 5' primer with a J-beta primer mix, a second PCR ran for roughly 6 to 12 cycles. Each cDNA molecule, via a template-switch adaptor with 12 random nucleotides, was tagged. TCRdb processed the 5' RACE reads anew with MiXCR; each CDR3 protein has one entry. This table has fewer than 1 million distinct CDR3 sequences, roughly 44% appearing once. This clonotype was seen only once. The antigen is not known. This TCR was sampled from a man in his sixties in good health. The chain links TRBV4-3 to TRBJ2-1, with D unresolved. Sequenced material: blood. CDR3 amino acids: CASSQDRATEYNEQFF. The CDR3 nucleotides are TGCGCCAGCAGCCAAGATCGGGCGACGGAATACAATGAGCAGTTCTTC.